Listed below are T cell receptor beta chains from one sample, sequenced in a study of blood T cell repertoires in COVID-19. This table comes from immunoSEQ multiplex PCR, and its TCRdb copy is limited to in-frame clones, with some not included. The sample yields 110,000 or so clones, approximately 85% seen once. The source material was peripheral blood. These receptors all stem from a man aged 40-49 years with acute or convalescent COVID-19. CDR3s include the opening cysteine and the closing phenylalanine or tryptophan. D genes are given only for firm matches. Where a row states a size, it is once, few, many or the class of an expanded clone; other rows omit it.

>TRBJ2-3|TRBD2|.|TRBV5-1
TGCGCCAGCAGCGTGGGCTCTAGCGGGGGGGCAGATACGCAGTATTTT
CASSVGSSGGADTQYF
>TRBJ1-1|TRBD1|.|TRBV25-1
TGTGCCAGCAGTGATCCAGGGACAGGGGGCAGGACTGAAGCTTTCTTT
CASSDPGTGGRTEAFF
>TRBJ1-2|TRBD1|.|TRBV5-1
TGCGCCAGCAGCTTGGAACAGGGGGCGGATGGCTACACCTTC
CASSLEQGADGYTF
>TRBJ2-3|TRBD1|.|TRBV4-3
TGCGCCAGCAGCCAAGATGCAGGACAGGGAAGCACAGATACGCAGTATTTT
CASSQDAGQGSTDTQYF
>TRBJ1-1|.|.|TRBV10-3
TGTGCCATCAGTGCTAACACTGAAGCTTTCTTT
CAISANTEAFF
>TRBJ2-1|.|.|TRBV29-1
TGCAGCGTTTGGCAATACAATGAGCAGTTCTTC
CSVWQYNEQFF
>TRBJ2-5|.|once|TRBV23-1
TGCGCCAGCAGTCACCTGAGTCAAGAGACCCAGTACTTC
CASSHLSQETQYF
>TRBJ2-1|TRBD2|.|TRBV7-3
TGTGCCAGCAGCGTCACTAGCGGGGGGGTCAATGAGCAGTTCTTC
CASSVTSGGVNEQFF
>TRBJ2-1|.|.|TRBV7-9
TGTGCCAGCAGCTTATTTACAGACAATGAGCAGTTCTTC
CASSLFTDNEQFF
>TRBJ2-3|TRBD2|.|TRBV27
TGTGCCAGCATAAGGACGCCGGGGGGGCATAATACGCAGTATTTT
CASIRTPGGHNTQYF
>TRBJ2-5|.|.|TRBV24-1
TGTGCCACCAGTGATTGGGCGGGGAACCAAGAGACCCAGTACTTC
CATSDWAGNQETQYF
>TRBJ2-1|TRBD2|few|TRBV2
TGTGCCAGCAGAAGAGCGGGGGTGGATGAGCAGTTCTTC
CASRRAGVDEQFF
>TRBJ2-7|.|once|TRBV6-2/TRBV6-3
TGTGCCAGCAGTTCCAGGGGAGAAACCTACGAGCAGTACTTC
CASSSRGETYEQYF
>TRBJ2-3|TRBD2|.|TRBV7-2
TGTGCCAGCAGCTTACTCGGCGGGGGGGGCTCGGATACGCAGTATTTT
CASSLLGGGGSDTQYF
>TRBJ2-1|.|.|TRBV7-3
TGTGCCAGCAGCTTAACGCGGAATGAGCAGTTCTTC
CASSLTRNEQFF
>TRBJ1-5|.|.|TRBV6-2/TRBV6-3
TGTGCCAGCAGTTACTCCCGGGAGGGGAGAAGCAATCAGCCCCAGCATTTT
CASSYSREGRSNQPQHF
>TRBJ2-3|TRBD2|.|TRBV4-1
TGCGCCAGCAGTCGAGCGGGGGCGGATACGCAGTATTTT
CASSRAGADTQYF
>TRBJ2-1|.|.|TRBV24-1
TGTGCCACCAGTGATTTTAGAGCGGTTTCAGGGGCTGTGGTAAATGAGCAGTTCTTC
CATSDFRAVSGAVVNEQFF
>TRBJ1-2|.|.|TRBV10-3
TGTGCCATCCGCGCAGGAGGGGCTGGCTACACCTTC
CAIRAGGAGYTF